A single T cell receptor (beta chain) is shown here with its context. This specimen belongs to a study of blood T cell repertoires in COVID-19. Across the whole study: The cDNA or gDNA used as material had been derived from T cells, B-cell-depleted T cells, or PBMCs.

This table comes from immunoSEQ multiplex PCR, and its TCRdb copy is limited to in-frame clones, with some not included. The repertoire has around 220,000 clones, 85% to 90% of them found once; the top ten carry about 4.1%. V trimming: 0 bases; J trimming: 5 bases; junction bases outside the gene matches: 6. Germline-derived CDR1 and CDR2 are SGHRS and YFSETQ. CDR3 length: 15 amino acids. The TCR sequence derives from a man aged 50-59 years with acute or convalescent COVID-19. Sequenced sample: peripheral blood. The rearrangement joins TRBV5-1 to TRBJ2-7; 9 bases fit TRBD1. The CDR3 DNA reads as TGCGCCAGCAGCTTGGGAGGACAGGGGTTCAACGAGCAGTACTTC. Its translation: CASSLGGQGFNEQYF.